Shown below are 15 T cell receptor beta chains from a single sample sequenced in a study of Graves' ophthalmopathy and Graves' hyperthyroidism. Transcripts of RNA were the source for amplifying TCR beta CDR3 regions. A first-round RT-PCR used HTBI primers, followed by a second-round multiplex PCR. TCRdb recomputed calls from the multiplex PCR reads with MiXCR, one row per CDR3 protein. This table has around 520,000 distinct CDR3 sequences, under 40% appearing once. The source material was peripheral blood or thyroid tissue (not recorded which). Receptor source: an adult man with Graves' hyperthyroidism.

This clonotype has a single count. The J gene is TRBJ1-2, the V gene TRBV12-3 or TRBV12-4; D is undetermined. This CDR3 is built from 12 residues. Trimming removed 6 bases at V and 8 bases at J, with 13 bases between. The CDR3 DNA is TGTGCCAGCAGATCTAGCGGGCGGGGCTACACCTTC. Protein sequence: CASRSSGRGYTF.

V gene TRBV7-9 combines with J gene TRBJ2-3; no firm D call. This CDR3 is built from 13 residues. The V end lost 8 bases, the J end lost 1 base, and 10 bases lay between the germline ends. CDR1 is SEHNR, CDR2 FQNEAQ, per germline (reference sequence). Written as DNA, the CDR3 is TGTGCCAGCGGCCTGTGGGGCACAGATACGCAGTATTTT. Amino acids: CASGLWGTDTQYF. Combining the CDR3 with reference TRBV7-9 and TRBJ2-3 gives the whole variable domain DTGVSQNPRHKITKRGQNVTFRCDPISEHNRLYWYRQTLGQGPEFLTYFQNEAQLEKSRLLSDRFSAERPKGSFSTLEIQRTEQGDSAMYLCASGLWGTDTQYFGPGTRLTVL.

This clonotype was observed at least ten times. The chain recombines TRBV4-2 with TRBJ1-1, with no clear D. Trimming stripped 0 bases from V and 8 bases from J, with 7 bases between. Per the germline V gene, CDR1 is LGHNA and CDR2 is YNFKEQ. The CDR3 extends over 12 amino acids. The CDR3 is CASSQDPAEAFF. CDR3 coding DNA: TGTGCCAGCAGCCAAGACCCCGCGGAAGCTTTCTTT.

The chain joins TRBV10-3 to TRBJ2-3, with TRBD2 matching over 8 bases. J was trimmed by 2 bases and V by 11 bases; bases with no gene match: 6. CDR1 and CDR2 from the germline V gene are ENHRY and SYGVKD. The CDR3 length is 13 residues. CDR3 loop: CAAAGVITDTQYF. The CDR3 DNA sequence: TGTGCCGCAGCGGGAGTAATCACAGATACGCAGTATTTT.

This clonotype was seen many times. Germline and junction disagree at one end, which may indicate a read error. The rearrangement joins TRBV4-1 to TRBJ1-6; the D gene is possibly TRBD1 (5 bases). The CDR3 length is 14 residues. Looked up from germline, CDR1 is MGHRA and CDR2 is YSYEKL. The chain's CDR3 is CASSQAGGNSPLHF. CDR3 DNA sequence: TGTGCCAGCAGCCAGGCTGGGGGAAATTCACCCCTCCACTTT.

A remark on this clonotype: The junction shows a germline mismatch at one end, possibly a read error. This chain connects TRBV18 to TRBJ1-5, with TRBD1 as a possible D gene (5 bases). Per the germline V gene, CDR1 is KGHSH and CDR2 is LQKENI. The CDR3 consists of 15 residues. CDR3 loop: CVSSPGVIGHQPQHF. As DNA, the CDR3 is TGTGTCAGCTCACCGGGGGTGATCGGACACCAGCCCCAGCATTTT.

This clonotype was counted at least ten times. The chain couples TRBV12-3 or TRBV12-4 to TRBJ2-7; 12 bases are shared with TRBD2. The length of the CDR3 is 13 residues. V was pared by 5 bases and J by 6 bases, with 2 bases of the junction left unmatched. The chain's CDR3 is CASSPSGGVEQYF. Here the CDR3 DNA reads TGTGCCAGCAGTCCTAGCGGGGGGGTCGAGCAGTACTTC.

In the case of this clonotype: A much larger clone lies a single base off, so this may be a read error. This chain uses TRBV10-2 with TRBJ2-5; 9 bases are shared with TRBD1. V was pared by 5 bases and J by 1 base, with 11 bases of the junction left unmatched. The CDR3 is 17 amino acids. Germline CDR1 is WSHSY and CDR2 is SAAADI. As DNA, the CDR3 is TGCGCCAGCAGTATTGGGACAGGGAGGAGAGGCCAAGAGACCCAGTACTTC. Translating it yields CASSIGTGRRGQETQYF.

The chain joins TRBV7-3 to TRBJ1-5; D possibly corresponds to TRBD1 (5 bases). Trimming took 5 bases from V and 6 from J, leaving 11 bases between them. Germline V gene sequence: CDR1 SGHTA, CDR2 FQGTGA. The CDR3 is 13 residues long. CDR3 sequence (DNA): TGTGCCAGCAGCGACCGGGGCATTCAGCCCCAGCATTTT. Its protein product is CASSDRGIQPQHF.

With regard to this clonotype: This may come from a read error, since a much larger clone is one base off. The gene calls are TRBV12-3 or TRBV12-4 and TRBJ1-1; 7 nucleotides match TRBD1. The CDR3 length is 14 residues. The CDR3 region has the DNA TGTGCCAGCAGACCGACGACAGGGCGAGCTGAAGCTCTCTTT. It yields the protein CASRPTTGRAEALF.

About this clonotype itself: A read error may be the cause here, since a much bigger clone is one base away. CDR3 sequence (DNA): TGTGTCAGCAGCATAACAGGGGGCGTTGACACCGGGGAGCTGTTTTTT. It encodes CVSSITGGVDTGELFF. The rearrangement uses TRBV7-8 and TRBJ2-2; 9 nucleotides match TRBD1. Germline CDR1 SGHVS, CDR2 FQNEAQ. The CDR3 loop spans 16 amino acids.

This chain links TRBV24-1 with TRBJ2-7; 7 bases align to TRBD2. CDR3 size: 15 residues. Germline CDR1 KGHDR, CDR2 SFDVKD. V gave up 5 bases and J gave up 0 bases; unmatched junction bases: 6. The CDR3 sequence: CATSATSAHSYEQYF. The CDR3 DNA sequence: TGTGCCACCAGTGCTACTAGCGCCCACTCCTACGAGCAGTACTTC.

This clonotype was counted a few times. This sequence joins TRBV6-1 and TRBJ1-1; no firm D call. Looked up from germline, CDR1 is MNHNS and CDR2 is SASEGT. Trimming removed 0 bases at V and 0 bases at J, with 8 bases between. The CDR3 extends over 15 amino acids. The CDR3 coding sequence is TGTGCCAGCAGTGAAGCAACCAAGCTGAACACTGAAGCTTTCTTT. Translation gives CASSEATKLNTEAFF.

Regarding this clonotype: Being one base from a much bigger clone, this may be a read error. V gene TRBV6-5 combines with J gene TRBJ2-5; D ambiguous. The germline V gene encodes CDR1 MNHEY and CDR2 SVGAGI. The CDR3 totals 17 residues. Trimming removed 2 bases at V and 1 base at J, with 17 bases between. DNA of the CDR3: TGTGCCAGCAGTTACCGTGGCTACCGTTTAGCCCAAGAGACCCAGTACTTC. Protein: CASSYRGYRLAQETQYF.

This clonotype was seen just once. The V and J genes are TRBV20-1 and TRBJ2-3; the D call may be TRBD1 or TRBD2 (6 bases each). The CDR3 contains 14 residues. Trimming stripped 4 bases from V and 2 bases from J, with 13 bases between. CDR1 and CDR2 (germline): DFQATT, SNEGSKA (reference sequence). Here the CDR3 DNA reads TGCAGTGCTATTGAGGGGGGAAACACAGATACGCAGTATTTT. Encoded protein: CSAIEGGNTDTQYF.